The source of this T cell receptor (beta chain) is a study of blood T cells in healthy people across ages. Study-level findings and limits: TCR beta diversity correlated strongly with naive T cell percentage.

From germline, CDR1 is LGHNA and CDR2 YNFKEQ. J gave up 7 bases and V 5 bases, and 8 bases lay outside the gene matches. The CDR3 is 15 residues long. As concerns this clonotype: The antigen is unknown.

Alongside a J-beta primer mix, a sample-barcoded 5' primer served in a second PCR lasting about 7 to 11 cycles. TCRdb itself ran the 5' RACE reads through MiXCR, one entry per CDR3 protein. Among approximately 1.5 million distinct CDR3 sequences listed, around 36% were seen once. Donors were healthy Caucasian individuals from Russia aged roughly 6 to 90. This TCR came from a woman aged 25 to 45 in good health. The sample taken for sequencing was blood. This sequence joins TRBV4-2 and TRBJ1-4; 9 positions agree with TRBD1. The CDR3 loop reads CASSIHRGRSEKLFF. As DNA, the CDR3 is TGTGCCAGCAGCATCCACAGGGGGCGTAGTGAAAAACTGTTTTTT.